What follows are 4 T cell receptor beta chains derived from one specimen sequenced in a study of CD8+CD57+ T cells in acquired aplastic anemia. Patients selected for sequencing had displayed CD8+CD57+ cell expansion by flow cytometry. The use of genomic DNA as template underpinned the TCR beta VDJ and CDR3 profiling. MiXCR, applied by TCRdb to the reads, yields one record per CDR3 protein. The sample has under 200,000 distinct CDR3 sequences; around half are singletons. The sequenced sample was sorted CD4+, CD8+, or CD8+CD57+ T cells (not recorded which) from PBMCs. Source of these receptors: a human donor with aplastic anemia.

The sample holds many counts of this clonotype. The chain combines TRBV20-1 with TRBJ1-4, with unresolved D. This CDR3 region has 15 residues. Trimming shortened V by 2 bases and J by 3 bases, and 13 bases separated the two germline ends. The germline CDR1 and CDR2 sequences are DFQATT and SNEGSKA (reference sequence). This chain's CDR3 is CSARIPTGANEKLFF. The CDR3 DNA reads as TGCAGTGCTAGAATACCGACGGGTGCTAATGAAAAACTGTTTTTT.

The V gene is TRBV11-1, the J gene TRBJ2-7; 14 bases are a match to TRBD2. Germline V gene sequence: CDR1 SGHAT, CDR2 FQDESV (reference sequence). This CDR3 has 18 amino acids. As DNA, the CDR3 is TGTGCCAGCAGCTTTACCGGGACTAGCGGGGGTTCATCCTACGAGCAGCACGTC. Protein sequence: CASSFTGTSGGSSYEQHV.

The chain employs TRBV7-2 and TRBJ2-5; either TRBD1 or TRBD2 may supply D (5 bases each). This CDR3 region has 13 residues. Germline V CDR1 and CDR2: SGHTA, FQGNSA. Trimming took off 4 bases at V and 1 base at J, with 7 bases between the two ends. In DNA form, the CDR3 reads TGTGCCAGCAGCTGGGGGACCCAAGAGACCCAGTACTTC. Its translation: CASSWGTQETQYF.

This clonotype was counted between two and nine times. DNA for the CDR3: TGCGCCAAGCGGACTAGCGGGGGGAATTCGGATACGCAGTATTTT. It is translated as CAKRTSGGNSDTQYF. The rearrangement uses TRBV10-1 and TRBJ2-3; 14 bases match TRBD2. After removal of 10 bases from V and 6 bases from J, the junction contained 9 bases not matched to a gene. Per the germline V gene, CDR1 is WNHNN and CDR2 is SYGVQD (reference sequence). This CDR3 contains 15 residues.